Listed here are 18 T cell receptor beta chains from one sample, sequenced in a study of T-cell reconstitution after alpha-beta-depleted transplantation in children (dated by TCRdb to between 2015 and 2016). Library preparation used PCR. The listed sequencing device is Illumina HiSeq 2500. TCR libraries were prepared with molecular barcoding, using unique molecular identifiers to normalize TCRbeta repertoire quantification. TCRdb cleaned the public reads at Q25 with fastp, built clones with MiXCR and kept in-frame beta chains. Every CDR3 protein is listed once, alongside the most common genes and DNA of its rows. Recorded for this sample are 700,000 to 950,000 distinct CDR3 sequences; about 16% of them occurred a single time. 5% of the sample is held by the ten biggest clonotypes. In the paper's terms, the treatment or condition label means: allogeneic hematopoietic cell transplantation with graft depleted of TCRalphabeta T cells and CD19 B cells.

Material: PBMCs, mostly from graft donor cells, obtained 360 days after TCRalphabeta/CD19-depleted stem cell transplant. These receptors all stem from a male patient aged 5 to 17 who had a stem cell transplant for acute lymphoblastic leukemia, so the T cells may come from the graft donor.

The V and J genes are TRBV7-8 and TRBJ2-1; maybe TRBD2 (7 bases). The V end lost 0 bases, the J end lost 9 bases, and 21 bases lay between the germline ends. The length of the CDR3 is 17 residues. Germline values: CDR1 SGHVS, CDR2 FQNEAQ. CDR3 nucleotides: TGTGCCAGCAGCTTAGCGTTCAGGGCAGGAGGGGGGGGTGAGCAGTTCTTC. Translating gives CASSLAFRAGGGGEQFF.

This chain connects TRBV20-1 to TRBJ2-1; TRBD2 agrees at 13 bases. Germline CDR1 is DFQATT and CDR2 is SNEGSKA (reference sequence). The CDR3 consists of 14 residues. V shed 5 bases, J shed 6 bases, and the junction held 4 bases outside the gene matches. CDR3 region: CSARLAGGLNEQFF. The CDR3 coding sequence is TGCAGTGCTCGACTAGCGGGAGGCCTCAATGAGCAGTTCTTC.

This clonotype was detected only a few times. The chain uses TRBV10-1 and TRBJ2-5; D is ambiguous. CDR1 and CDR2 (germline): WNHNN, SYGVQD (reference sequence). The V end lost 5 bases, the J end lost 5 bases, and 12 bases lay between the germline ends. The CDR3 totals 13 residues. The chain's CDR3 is CASSRSLGETQYF. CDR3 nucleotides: TGCGCCAGCAGTAGATCCCTAGGGGAGACCCAGTACTTC.

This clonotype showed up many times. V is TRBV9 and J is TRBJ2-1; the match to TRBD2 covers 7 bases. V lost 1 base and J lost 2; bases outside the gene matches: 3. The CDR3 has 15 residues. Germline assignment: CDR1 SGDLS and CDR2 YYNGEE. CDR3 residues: CASSVREAPYNEQFF. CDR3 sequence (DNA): TGTGCCAGCAGCGTACGGGAGGCACCCTACAATGAGCAGTTCTTC.

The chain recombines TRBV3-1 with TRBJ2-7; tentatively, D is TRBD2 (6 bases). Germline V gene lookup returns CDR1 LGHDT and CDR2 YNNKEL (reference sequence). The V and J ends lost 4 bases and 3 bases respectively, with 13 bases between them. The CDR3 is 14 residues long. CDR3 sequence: CASSRTGAHYEQYF. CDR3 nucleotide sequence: TGTGCCAGCAGCCGGACGGGAGCTCACTACGAGCAGTACTTC.

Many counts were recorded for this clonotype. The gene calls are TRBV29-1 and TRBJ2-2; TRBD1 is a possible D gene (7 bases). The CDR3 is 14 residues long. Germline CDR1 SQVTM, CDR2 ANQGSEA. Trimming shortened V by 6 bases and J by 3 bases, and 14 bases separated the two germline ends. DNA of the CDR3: TGCAGCGTGACTGCAGGGGGGCACACCGGGGAGCTGTTTTTT. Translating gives CSVTAGGHTGELFF.

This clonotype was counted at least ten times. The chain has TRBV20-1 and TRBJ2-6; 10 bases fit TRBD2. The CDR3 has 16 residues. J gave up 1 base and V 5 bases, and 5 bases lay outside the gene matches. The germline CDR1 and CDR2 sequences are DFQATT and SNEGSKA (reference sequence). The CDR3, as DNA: TGCAGTGCTGGACTAGCGGCTTTATCTGGGGCCAACGTCCTGACTTTC. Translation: CSAGLAALSGANVLTF.

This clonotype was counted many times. CDR3 in DNA: TGCGCCAGCAGCTTACTAGCGGGAGCAGATACGCAGTATTTT. It codes for CASSLLAGADTQYF. J is TRBJ2-3 and V is TRBV5-1, with 11 bases lining up with TRBD2. The CDR3 consists of 14 residues. Germline CDR1 SGHRS, CDR2 YFSETQ. V lost 2 bases and J lost 4; bases outside the gene matches: 0.

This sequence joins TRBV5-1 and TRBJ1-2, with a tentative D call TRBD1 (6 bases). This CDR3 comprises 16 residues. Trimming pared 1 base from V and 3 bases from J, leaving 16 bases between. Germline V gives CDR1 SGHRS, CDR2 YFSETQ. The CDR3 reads CASSLRPGAGDYGYTF. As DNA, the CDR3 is TGCGCCAGCAGCTTGAGGCCCGGGGCAGGGGACTATGGCTACACCTTC.

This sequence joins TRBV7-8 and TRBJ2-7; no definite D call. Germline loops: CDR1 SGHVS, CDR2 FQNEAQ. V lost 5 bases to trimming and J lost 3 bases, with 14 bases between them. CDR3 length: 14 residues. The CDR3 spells CASSPPGRFYEQYF. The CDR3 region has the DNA TGTGCCAGCAGCCCCCCGGGCAGGTTCTACGAGCAGTACTTC.

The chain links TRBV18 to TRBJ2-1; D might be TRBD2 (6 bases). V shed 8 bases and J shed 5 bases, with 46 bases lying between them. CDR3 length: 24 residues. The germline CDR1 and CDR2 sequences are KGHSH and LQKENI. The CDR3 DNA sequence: TGTGCCAGCGCGTTGCGGGGTGGCACATGGATAGGGCCCCGGGGGTTACCGAGGGACAATGAGCAGTTCTTC. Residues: CASALRGGTWIGPRGLPRDNEQFF.

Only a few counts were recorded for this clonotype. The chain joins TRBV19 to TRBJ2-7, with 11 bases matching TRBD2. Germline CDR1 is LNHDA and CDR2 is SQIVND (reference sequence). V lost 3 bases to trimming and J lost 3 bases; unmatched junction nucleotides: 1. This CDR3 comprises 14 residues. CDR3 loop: CASSIGTSGYEQYF. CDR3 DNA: TGTGCCAGTAGTATTGGGACTAGCGGCTACGAGCAGTACTTC.

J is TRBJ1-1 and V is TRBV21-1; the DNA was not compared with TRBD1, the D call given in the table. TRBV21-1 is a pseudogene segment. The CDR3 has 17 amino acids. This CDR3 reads CASSKALRQGRNTEAFF. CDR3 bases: TGTGCCAGCAGCAAAGCGCTGAGACAGGGGAGGAACACTGAAGCTTTCTTT.

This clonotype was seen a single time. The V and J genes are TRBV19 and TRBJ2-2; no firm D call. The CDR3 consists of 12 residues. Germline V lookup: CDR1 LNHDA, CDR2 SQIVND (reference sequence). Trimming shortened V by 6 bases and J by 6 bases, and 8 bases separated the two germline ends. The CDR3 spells CASRQIAGELFF. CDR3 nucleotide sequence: TGTGCCAGTAGACAAATTGCCGGGGAGCTGTTTTTT.

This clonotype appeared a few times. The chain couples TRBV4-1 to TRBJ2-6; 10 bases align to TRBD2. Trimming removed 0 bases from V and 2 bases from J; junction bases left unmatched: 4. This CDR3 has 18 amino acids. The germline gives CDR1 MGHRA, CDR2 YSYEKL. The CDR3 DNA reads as TGCGCCAGCAGCCAAGATCTAGCGGGAGTAGCTGGGGCCAACGTCCTGACTTTC. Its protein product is CASSQDLAGVAGANVLTF.

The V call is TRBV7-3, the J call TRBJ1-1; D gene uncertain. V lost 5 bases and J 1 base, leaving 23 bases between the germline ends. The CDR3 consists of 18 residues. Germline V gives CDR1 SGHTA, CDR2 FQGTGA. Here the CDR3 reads CASSRYQNLKAGNTEAFF. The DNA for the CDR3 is TGTGCCAGCAGCCGCTATCAGAATCTGAAAGCGGGGAACACTGAAGCTTTCTTT.

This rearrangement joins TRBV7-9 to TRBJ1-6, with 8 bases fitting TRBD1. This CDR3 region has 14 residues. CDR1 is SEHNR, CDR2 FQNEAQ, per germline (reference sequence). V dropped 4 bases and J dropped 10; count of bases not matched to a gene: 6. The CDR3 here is CASSSDRGGSPLHF. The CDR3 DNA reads TGTGCCAGCAGCTCAGACAGGGGCGGCTCACCCCTCCACTTT.

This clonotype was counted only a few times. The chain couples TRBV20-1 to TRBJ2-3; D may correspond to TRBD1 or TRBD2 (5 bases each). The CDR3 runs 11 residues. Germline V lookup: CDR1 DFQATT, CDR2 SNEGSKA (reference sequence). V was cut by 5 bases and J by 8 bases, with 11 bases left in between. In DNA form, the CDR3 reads TGCAGTGCTTCTCTAGGGACTACGCAGTATTTT. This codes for CSASLGTTQYF.